These T cell receptor beta chains were read from a single sample in a study of blood T cells in healthy people across ages. TCRdb re-called the 5' RACE reads with MiXCR, one entry per CDR3 protein. The table lists hundreds of thousands of distinct CDR3 sequences, about 52% of them singletons. The material sequenced was blood. These receptors were taken from a woman aged 60-75 years in good health. Both conserved end residues are part of each CDR3. D genes are given only for firm matches. Rows may omit the clone size; those that give it use once, few, many or a size class.

V	D	J	size	CDR3	DNA
TRBV10-3	TRBD2	TRBJ2-7	-	CAISAAGGSYEQYF	TGTGCCATCAGCGCCGCGGGGGGGAGCTACGAGCAGTACTTC
TRBV7-2	TRBD1	TRBJ2-5	-	CASSARQGGAQYF	TGTGCCAGCAGCGCCAGACAGGGTGGGGCCCAGTACTTC
TRBV27	-	TRBJ1-4	-	CASSRDRPNEKLFF	TGTGCCAGCAGCCGAGACAGACCGAATGAAAAACTGTTTTTT
TRBV5-1	TRBD1	TRBJ2-2	-	CASSLGQGFANTGELFF	TGCGCCAGCAGCTTGGGACAGGGATTCGCGAACACCGGGGAGCTGTTTTTT
TRBV7-9	TRBD1	TRBJ2-7	-	CASISKGAEQYF	TGTGCCAGCATCTCCAAGGGGGCCGAGCAGTACTTC
TRBV11-1	TRBD2	TRBJ2-1	-	CASSPPGLESEQFF	TGTGCCAGCAGCCCCCCGGGACTAGAAAGTGAGCAGTTCTTC
TRBV20-1	TRBD2	TRBJ2-7	-	CSARLAGVVEQYF	TGCAGTGCCCGACTAGCGGGAGTTGTCGAGCAGTACTTC
TRBV11-2	-	TRBJ2-1	-	CASSLDQGINEQFF	TGTGCCAGCAGCTTAGATCAGGGTATCAATGAGCAGTTCTTC
TRBV2	TRBD1	TRBJ2-7	-	CASKRPGQGIYEQYF	TGTGCCAGCAAGCGACCGGGACAGGGGATCTACGAGCAGTACTTC
TRBV19	-	TRBJ1-2	-	CASTISGYGYTF	TGTGCCAGTACCATCTCAGGCTATGGCTACACCTTC
TRBV20-1	-	TRBJ1-5	-	CSVSTGHNQPQHF	TGCAGTGTATCGACAGGCCACAATCAGCCCCAGCATTTT
TRBV9	-	TRBJ2-6	few	CASSPKRPNSGANVLTF	TGTGCCAGCAGCCCAAAACGACCGAACTCTGGGGCCAACGTCCTGACTTTC
TRBV4-3	-	TRBJ2-1	-	CASSQSGHRHNEQFF	TGCGCCAGCAGCCAATCGGGCCACCGACACAATGAGCAGTTCTTC
TRBV28	-	TRBJ2-4	-	CASSSTAPQGYIQYF	TGTGCCAGCAGTTCGACAGCTCCCCAAGGTTACATTCAGTACTTC
TRBV29-1	TRBD1	TRBJ2-1	-	CSVDGDRIYNEQFF	TGCAGCGTTGACGGGGACAGGATCTACAATGAGCAGTTCTTC
TRBV12-3/TRBV12-4	-	TRBJ1-5	few	CASSSTTGGSNQPQHF	TGTGCCAGCAGCTCGACGACCGGGGGTAGCAATCAGCCCCAGCATTTT
TRBV12-3/TRBV12-4	-	TRBJ1-2	few	CASWREGGYGYTF	TGTGCCAGCTGGAGGGAAGGGGGCTATGGCTACACCTTC
TRBV7-3	TRBD2	TRBJ2-7	once	CASSFVAGSYNEQYF	TGTGCCAGCAGCTTCGTAGCGGGCTCCTACAATGAGCAGTACTTC
TRBV12-3/TRBV12-4	TRBD2	TRBJ2-5	-	CASRPLAGGETQYF	TGTGCCAGCCGGCCTCTAGCGGGGGGGGAGACCCAGTACTTC
TRBV15	TRBD2	TRBJ2-1	-	CATSREGLAGSYNEQFF	TGTGCCACCAGCAGAGAGGGACTAGCGGGAAGCTACAATGAGCAGTTCTTC
TRBV6-6	TRBD1	TRBJ2-3	few	CASSTRQGLTDTDTQYF	TGTGCCAGCAGTACCCGACAGGGCCTAACTGACACAGATACGCAGTATTTT
TRBV7-2	TRBD2	TRBJ2-7	-	CASSLSWLAVYEQYF	TGTGCCAGCAGCTTATCGTGGCTAGCGGTCTACGAGCAGTACTTC
TRBV3-1	-	TRBJ2-1	-	CASSQDRNEQFF	TGTGCCAGCAGCCAAGACCGGAATGAGCAGTTCTTC
TRBV7-2	-	TRBJ2-1	-	CASSSSQRQFF	TGTGCCAGCAGCTCGTCTCAGCGGCAGTTCTTC
TRBV20-1	TRBD2	TRBJ2-7	once	CSARDHGGSSSYEQYF	TGCAGTGCTAGAGATCATGGCGGGAGCAGCTCCTACGAGCAGTACTTC
TRBV6-5	-	TRBJ2-1	-	CASRKPGREQFF	TGTGCCAGCAGAAAACCGGGAAGGGAGCAGTTCTTC
TRBV5-4	-	TRBJ2-7	-	CASSLGARSNHEQYF	TGTGCCAGCAGCTTGGGCGCCAGGAGTAACCACGAGCAGTACTTC
TRBV10-3	TRBD2	TRBJ2-6	few	CAISESVAGGPGKVSGANVLTF	TGTGCCATCAGTGAGTCTGTAGCGGGAGGGCCCGGTAAAGTCTCTGGGGCCAACGTCCTGACTTTC
TRBV3-1	-	TRBJ2-7	-	CASSQASQGYEQYF	TGTGCCAGCAGCCAAGCTTCACAGGGCTACGAGCAGTACTTC
TRBV5-1	-	TRBJ2-5	few	CASSMEPGAQETQYF	TGCGCCAGCAGCATGGAGCCGGGGGCTCAAGAGACCCAGTACTTC
TRBV20-1	TRBD1	TRBJ1-5	-	CSANRDSFNQPQHF	TGCAGTGCAAACCGGGACAGTTTTAATCAGCCCCAGCATTTT
TRBV29-1	-	TRBJ1-1	few	CSVAWVGENTEAFF	TGCAGCGTTGCTTGGGTAGGGGAGAACACTGAAGCTTTCTTT
TRBV10-2	TRBD2	TRBJ2-1	many	CASSLAGTYNEQFF	TGCGCCAGCAGCTTAGCGGGAACCTACAATGAGCAGTTCTTC
TRBV4-1	TRBD2	TRBJ2-5	few	CASSRRFSRELETQYF	TGCGCCAGCAGCCGGAGGTTCTCGCGGGAGTTGGAGACCCAGTACTTC
TRBV24-1	-	TRBJ2-5	-	CAARKEETQYF	TGTGCCGCCAGGAAAGAGGAGACCCAGTACTTC
TRBV18	-	TRBJ2-4	few	CASSPTTQTKNIQYF	TGTGCCAGCTCACCAACAACACAGACCAAAAACATTCAGTACTTC
TRBV28	-	TRBJ2-2	-	CASSFLWQGAGELFF	TGTGCCAGCAGTTTTCTCTGGCAGGGAGCCGGGGAGCTGTTTTTT
TRBV12-3/TRBV12-4	TRBD1	TRBJ2-7	many	CASSRTGTGVEQYF	TGTGCCAGCAGTCGGACCGGGACAGGGGTCGAGCAGTACTTC
TRBV7-3	TRBD2	TRBJ2-7	-	CASSTDTSGYNEQYF	TGTGCCAGCAGCACAGACACTAGCGGATACAATGAGCAGTACTTC
TRBV15	TRBD1	TRBJ2-5	-	CATSSRTGGQETQYF	TGTGCCACCAGCAGCCGGACAGGGGGGCAAGAGACCCAGTACTTC
TRBV6-5	TRBD1	TRBJ2-7	-	CASSYSARDRGNYEQYF	TGTGCCAGCAGTTACTCGGCCAGGGACAGGGGCAACTACGAGCAGTACTTC
TRBV4-3	-	TRBJ1-4	-	CASSPGGTINEKLFF	TGCGCCAGCAGCCCCGGGGGGACAATTAATGAAAAACTGTTTTTT
TRBV7-2	-	TRBJ2-7	-	CASSLEGPPLLYF	TGTGCCAGCAGCTTAGAGGGACCCCCGCTTCTGTACTTC
TRBV7-6	TRBD1	TRBJ2-5	-	CASSLGLGTGQETQYF	TGTGCCAGCAGCTTAGGTTTGGGGACAGGACAAGAGACCCAGTACTTC
TRBV20-1	-	TRBJ1-5	-	CSAPSGLNQPQHF	TGCAGTGCCCCCTCCGGTCTCAATCAGCCCCAGCATTTT
TRBV20-1	-	TRBJ1-6	-	CSGRGQGLNSPLHF	TGCAGTGGTCGAGGACAAGGTCTTAATTCACCCCTCCACTTT
TRBV20-1	-	TRBJ2-1	-	CSARDPRQYNEQFF	TGCAGTGCTAGAGATCCGAGACAGTACAATGAGCAGTTCTTC
TRBV7-2	-	TRBJ2-1	many	CASSPLGARSSYNEQFF	TGTGCCAGCAGCCCCCTAGGGGCCAGGTCCTCCTACAATGAGCAGTTCTTC
TRBV6-2/TRBV6-3	-	TRBJ2-1	-	CASTSGGAKDYNEQFF	TGTGCCAGCACGTCTGGAGGGGCTAAAGACTACAATGAGCAGTTCTTC
TRBV5-1	TRBD1	TRBJ2-1	-	CASSLGTGGSYNEQFF	TGCGCCAGCAGCTTGGGGACAGGGGGATCCTACAATGAGCAGTTCTTC
TRBV9	TRBD2	TRBJ2-5	-	CASSVGAGGNEQYF	TGTGCCAGCAGCGTAGGAGCGGGAGGGAATGAGCAGTACTTC
TRBV5-1	TRBD2	TRBJ2-7	many	CASRGGSTPSVEQYF	TGCGCCAGCAGGGGCGGGAGCACCCCCTCGGTTGAGCAGTACTTC